This T cell receptor beta chain was captured in a study of blood T cell repertoires in COVID-19. As handled by the study authors: Amplification with reference gene primers provided the estimates of nucleated cell counts. The assay was immunoSEQ multiplex PCR, and TCRdb's table has in-frame clones only and misses some. V and J calls and clone size come straight from that table; D and trimming were deduced from the DNA. The data show 240,000 or so clones, around 88% seen once. V was pared by 5 bases and J by 0 bases, with 5 bases of the junction left unmatched. This CDR3 has 15 amino acids. Per germline, CDR1 SGHTA and CDR2 FQGNSA.

V usage is TRBV7-2 and J usage is TRBJ2-3; 7 nucleotides agree with TRBD1. The sequenced sample was peripheral blood. The source is a man aged 80 or over with acute or convalescent COVID-19. CDR3 in amino acids: CASSRRRGSTDTQYF. The CDR3 coding sequence is TGTGCCAGCAGCCGCCGCAGGGGGAGCACAGATACGCAGTATTTT.